This entry is about one TCR beta chain. Some clones are missing from TCRdb's copy, which holds only in-frame ones; the method was immunoSEQ multiplex PCR. Of about 480,000 clones listed, around nine tenths were seen once; the top ten hold about 13%. The sample is drawn from a study of Ad26.COV2.S vaccination and SARS-CoV-2 variants. At the level of the study: Doses of Ad26.COV2.S were injected into muscle once or twice, 56 days apart.

V dropped 0 bases and J dropped 6; count of bases not matched to a gene: 10. This CDR3 is 16 amino acids long. CDR1 is MNHEY and CDR2 is SVGEGT in the germline V gene. Noted treatment: about 20 received Ad26.COV2.S at low or high dose, single or two shots; 5 received placebo; per-sample allocation not given. Following the first vaccine or placebo injection, samples were taken on day 63. This sequence was found in a person between 18 and 59 years old who received the Ad26.COV2.S COVID-19 vaccine or a placebo. The sample in question was peripheral blood, obtained in a trial of Ad26.COV2.S vaccine versus placebo. The chain carries TRBV6-2 or TRBV6-3 and TRBJ1-1; 7 bases line up with TRBD1. The CDR3 protein is CASSYSITDRTPEAFF. CDR3 sequence (DNA): TGTGCCAGCAGTTACTCGATTACGGACAGGACTCCTGAAGCTTTCTTT.